This TCR beta chain comes out of a study of identical twins. TCRdb reprocessed the 5' RACE reads via MiXCR and lists one record per CDR3 protein. The sample lists roughly 720,000 distinct CDR3 sequences; approximately 18% were seen once. In this sample, this clonotype turned up a few times. Antigen: not known. Study findings and constraints: Alpha sequences out of frame and shared by twins had excess low generation probability.

No donor was unhealthy or non-Caucasian. These data are also associated with another study on T cells expressing NK-cell markers.

Sequenced sample: PBMCs. The sequence came from a woman under 30 in good health.

For the CDR3, the DNA is TGTGCCAGCAGTTTACGGGTCCTCGTGGCCCAGTACTTC. It encodes CASSLRVLVAQYF. This sequence joins TRBV28 and TRBJ2-5; no clear D gene. Germline V CDR1 and CDR2: MDHEN, SYDVKM. The CDR3 consists of 13 residues. V was clipped by 2 bases and J by 9 bases, with 13 bases between them.